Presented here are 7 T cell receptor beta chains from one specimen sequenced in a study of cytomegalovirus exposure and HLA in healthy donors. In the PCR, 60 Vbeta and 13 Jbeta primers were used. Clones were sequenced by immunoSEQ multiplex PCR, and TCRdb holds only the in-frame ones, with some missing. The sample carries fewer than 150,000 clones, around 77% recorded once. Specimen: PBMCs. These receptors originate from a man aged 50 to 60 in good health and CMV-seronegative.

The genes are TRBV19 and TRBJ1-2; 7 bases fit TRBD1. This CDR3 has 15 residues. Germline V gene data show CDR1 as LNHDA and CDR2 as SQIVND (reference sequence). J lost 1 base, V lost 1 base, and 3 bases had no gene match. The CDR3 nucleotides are TGTGCCAGTAGTATAGGCACAGGGGTTAACTATGGCTACACCTTC. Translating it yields CASSIGTGVNYGYTF.

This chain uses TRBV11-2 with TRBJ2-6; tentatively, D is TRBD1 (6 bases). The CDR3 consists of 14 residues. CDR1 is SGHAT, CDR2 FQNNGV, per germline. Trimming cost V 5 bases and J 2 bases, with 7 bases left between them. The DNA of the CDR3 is TGTGCCAGCAGCCACAGGGCTGGGGCCAACGTCCTGACTTTC. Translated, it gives CASSHRAGANVLTF.

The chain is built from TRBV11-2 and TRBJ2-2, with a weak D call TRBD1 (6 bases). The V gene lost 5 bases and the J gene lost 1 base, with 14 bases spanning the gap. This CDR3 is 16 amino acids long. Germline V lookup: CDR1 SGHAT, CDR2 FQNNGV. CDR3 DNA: TGTGCCAGCAGCCAGGGGCCCCGGGGGAACACCGGGGAGCTGTTTTTT. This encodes CASSQGPRGNTGELFF.

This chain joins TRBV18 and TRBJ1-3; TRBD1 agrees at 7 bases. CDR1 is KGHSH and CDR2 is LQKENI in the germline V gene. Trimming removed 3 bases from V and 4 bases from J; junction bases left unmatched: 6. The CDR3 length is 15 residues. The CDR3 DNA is TGTGCCAGCTCACCGACAGGGTTTGGGGGAAACACCATATATTTT. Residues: CASSPTGFGGNTIYF. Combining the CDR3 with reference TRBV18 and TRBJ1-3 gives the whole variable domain NAGVMQNPRHLVRRRGQEARLRCSPMKGHSHVYWYRQLPEEGLKFMVYLQKENIIDESGMPKERFSAEFPKEGPSILRIQQVVRGDSAAYFCASSPTGFGGNTIYFGEGSWLTVV.

The CDR3 here is CSAGSSGNTIYF. The CDR3 nucleotides read TGCAGCGCCGGGAGCTCTGGAAACACCATATATTTT. The rearrangement uses TRBV29-1 and TRBJ1-3, with D hard to call. CDR3 length: 12 amino acids. V dropped 7 bases and J dropped 0 bases, with 7 bases sitting between them. The germline CDR1 and CDR2 sequences are SQVTM and ANQGSEA.

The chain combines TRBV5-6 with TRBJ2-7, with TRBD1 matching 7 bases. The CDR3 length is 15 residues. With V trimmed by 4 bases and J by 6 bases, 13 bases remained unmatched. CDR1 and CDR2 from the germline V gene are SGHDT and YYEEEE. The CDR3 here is CASSGRDRWWVEQYF. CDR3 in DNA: TGTGCCAGCAGCGGTCGGGACAGATGGTGGGTCGAGCAGTACTTC.

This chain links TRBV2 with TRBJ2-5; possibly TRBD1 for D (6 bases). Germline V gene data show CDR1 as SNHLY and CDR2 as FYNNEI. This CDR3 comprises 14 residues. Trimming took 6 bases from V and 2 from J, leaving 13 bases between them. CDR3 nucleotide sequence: TGTGCCAGCAGGAGCGAGACAGGACAAGAGACCCAGTACTTC. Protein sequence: CASRSETGQETQYF.